This TCR beta chain was observed in a study of cytomegalovirus exposure and HLA in healthy donors. The PCR contained 60 Vbeta and 13 Jbeta primers. Clones were read by immunoSEQ multiplex PCR, and TCRdb kept only the in-frame ones, dropping some. Of 120,000 to 150,000 clones in the sample, around 80% were seen once. This clone was counted once. Its specificity is not known. Findings and limits, study-wide: Specificity of three CMV-associated chains for CMV antigens was verified in vitro. It was taken for granted in presence/absence analyses that sequencing depth across donors was roughly uniform.

V lost 5 bases and J lost 2; bases outside the gene matches: 6. CDR1 is SGHAT and CDR2 is FQNNGV in the germline V gene. This CDR3 region has 15 residues. Sequencing input: PBMCs. The receptor was isolated from a male donor in good health and CMV-seropositive. V usage is TRBV11-2 and J usage is TRBJ2-5; TRBD2 matches at 9 bases. CDR3 nucleotide sequence: TGTGCCAGCAGCCCATGGACTAGCGTACAAGAGACCCAGTACTTC. This encodes CASSPWTSVQETQYF.